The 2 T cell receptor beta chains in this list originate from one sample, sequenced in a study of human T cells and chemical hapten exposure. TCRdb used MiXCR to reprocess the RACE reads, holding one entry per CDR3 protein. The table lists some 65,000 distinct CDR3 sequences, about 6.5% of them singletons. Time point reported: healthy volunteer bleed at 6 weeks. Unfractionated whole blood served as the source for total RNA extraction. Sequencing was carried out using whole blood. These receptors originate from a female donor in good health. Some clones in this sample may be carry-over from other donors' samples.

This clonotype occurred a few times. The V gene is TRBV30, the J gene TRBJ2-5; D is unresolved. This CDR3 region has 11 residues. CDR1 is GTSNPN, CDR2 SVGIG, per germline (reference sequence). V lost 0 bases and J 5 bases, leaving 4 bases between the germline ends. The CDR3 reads CAWSVGETQYF. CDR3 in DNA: TGTGCCTGGAGTGTAGGGGAGACCCAGTACTTC.

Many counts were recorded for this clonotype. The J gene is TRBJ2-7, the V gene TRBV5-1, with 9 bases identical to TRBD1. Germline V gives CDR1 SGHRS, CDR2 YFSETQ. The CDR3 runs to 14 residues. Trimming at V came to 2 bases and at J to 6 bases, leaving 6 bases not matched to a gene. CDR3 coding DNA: TGCGCCAGCAGCTTAGGGACAGGGACGGGCGAGCAGTACTTC. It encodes CASSLGTGTGEQYF.